This TCR beta chain originates from a study of blood T cell repertoires in COVID-19. For the study at large: The study drew acute and convalescent COVID-19 samples from the United States, Italy and Spain.

From germline, CDR1 is KGHSH and CDR2 LQKENI. V dropped 2 bases and J dropped 3 bases, with 11 bases sitting between them. The CDR3 is 15 residues long. Per the study methods: Researchers report that nucleated cell counts were estimated from reference gene primer amplification. The data were produced by immunoSEQ multiplex PCR, yet TCRdb's version contains in-frame clones alone and is incomplete. Clone size and the V and J calls come from that table; the DNA yielded D and trimming. Among 180,000 or so clones listed, over 75% were seen once. The source material was peripheral blood. V and J are TRBV18 and TRBJ1-3; a weak D match, TRBD1 (6 bases). This receptor was identified in a man aged 40-49 years with active or convalescent COVID-19. The CDR3: CASSPTGTDGNTIYF. For the CDR3, the DNA is TGTGCCAGCTCACCAACAGGGACCGATGGAAACACCATATATTTT.